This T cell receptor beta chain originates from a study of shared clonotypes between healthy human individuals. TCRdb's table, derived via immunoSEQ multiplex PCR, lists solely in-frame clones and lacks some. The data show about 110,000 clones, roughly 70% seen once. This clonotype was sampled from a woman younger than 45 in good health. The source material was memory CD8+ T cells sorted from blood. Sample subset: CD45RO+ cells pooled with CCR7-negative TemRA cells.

The CDR3 DNA follows: TGTGCCAGCAGCTTAGTTACTTTTAGGGGTAATGAAAAACTGTTTTTT. Protein sequence: CASSLVTFRGNEKLFF. This sequence joins TRBV11-2 and TRBJ1-4, with D tentatively TRBD1 (5 bases). CDR3 size: 16 residues. Germline loops: CDR1 SGHAT, CDR2 FQNNGV. Trimming left V 1 base short and J 4 bases short, with 13 bases between.